This T cell receptor (beta chain) was identified during a study of Ad26.COV2.S vaccination and SARS-CoV-2 variants. Study-wide points: Substantial breadth was reported for post-vaccination spike-specific CD8+ and CD4+ T cells.

As regards this clone: Its matching antigen is unknown.

The treatment denotes: about 20 received Ad26.COV2.S at low or high dose, single or two shots; about 5 received placebo; per-sample allocation not given. Sampling took place 63 days after the first vaccine or placebo injection. Some clones are missing from TCRdb's copy, which holds only in-frame ones; the method was immunoSEQ multiplex PCR. The sample yields 360,000 or so clones, 80% to 90% seen once. This TCR was recovered from a person between 18 and 59 years old who received the Ad26.COV2.S COVID-19 vaccine or a placebo. Sample: peripheral blood, taken in a trial of Ad26.COV2.S vaccine versus placebo.

The CDR3 protein is CASSVGWGGGQETQYF. CDR3 DNA: TGTGCCAGCAGCGTAGGGTGGGGTGGGGGTCAGGAGACCCAGTACTTC. V gene TRBV9 combines with J gene TRBJ2-5, with D perhaps matching TRBD1 or TRBD2 (5 bases each). V lost 0 bases and J 5 bases, leaving 17 bases between the germline ends. Germline lookup yields CDR1 SGDLS and CDR2 YYNGEE. The CDR3 covers 16 residues.